Listed below are T cell receptor beta chains from one sample, sequenced in a study of T cells in Graves' hyperthyroidism and ophthalmopathy. One entry per CDR3 protein results from TCRdb running MiXCR on the multiplex PCR reads. The sample holds roughly 500,000 distinct CDR3 sequences, 16% seen once. Sequenced material: blood. These receptors came from a woman in her twenties or thirties with Graves' ophthalmopathy. Both conserved end residues are part of each CDR3. D genes are given only for firm matches. Size is omitted from some rows. Given values are once, few, many or a class for expanded clones.

size,J,D,V,CDR3,DNA
many,TRBJ1-2,-,TRBV7-2,CASSFSTGSYGYTF,TGTGCCAGCAGCTTTTCCACAGGGTCGTATGGCTACACCTTC
many,TRBJ1-5,-,TRBV28,CASSFWVGGAGQPQHF,TGTGCCAGCAGTTTTTGGGTGGGGGGAGCAGGTCAGCCCCAGCATTTT
-,TRBJ1-6,-,TRBV7-2,CASSSRTVHNSPLHF,TGTGCCAGCAGCTCCCGGACAGTTCATAATTCACCCCTCCACTTT
few,TRBJ2-1,TRBD2,TRBV13,CASSLGSRLAGNEQFF,TGTGCCAGCAGCTTAGGCAGTAGACTAGCTGGGAATGAGCAGTTCTTC
many,TRBJ1-5,-,TRBV30,CAWSHQGSNQPQHF,TGTGCCTGGAGCCATCAGGGATCAAATCAGCCCCAGCATTTT
-,TRBJ1-6,-,TRBV7-3,CASTIQGFNSPLHF,TGTGCCAGCACCATACAGGGTTTTAATTCACCCCTCCACTTT
-,TRBJ1-2,-,TRBV12-3/TRBV12-4,CASKFTGGSYGYTF,TGTGCCAGCAAGTTTACGGGAGGAAGCTATGGCTACACCTTC
few,TRBJ2-7,TRBD1,TRBV10-3,CAISADRTGPTYEQYF,TGTGCCATCAGTGCCGACCGGACAGGGCCTACCTACGAGCAGTACTTC
few,TRBJ2-7,-,TRBV5-1,CASSSRPTQYRYEQYF,TGTGCCAGCAGCTCAAGACCAACACAATATCGGTACGAGCAGTACTTC
many,TRBJ1-4,TRBD1,TRBV6-1,CATSPGGSNEKLFF,TGTGCCACCAGCCCAGGGGGCTCTAATGAAAAACTGTTTTTT
-,TRBJ2-5,TRBD2,TRBV10-3,CATRSQLAGEKQETQYF,TGTGCCACAAGGTCCCAACTAGCGGGAGAGAAACAAGAGACCCAGTACTTC
few,TRBJ2-4,-,TRBV6-1,CASSFPVLWDPNIQYF,TGTGCCAGCAGCTTCCCGGTTTTGTGGGACCCAAACATTCAGTACTTC
many,TRBJ2-7,-,TRBV7-9,CASSLSFGGHEQYF,TGTGCCAGCAGCTTATCCTTCGGGGGCCACGAGCAGTACTTC
-,TRBJ1-1,-,TRBV27,CASSFWLNTEAFF,TGTGCCAGCAGTTTTTGGCTGAACACTGAAGCTTTCTTT
-,TRBJ2-3,TRBD2,TRBV6-4,CASSDSTSGTLDTQYF,TGTGCCAGCAGTGACTCAACTAGCGGGACCCTTGATACGCAGTATTTT
many,TRBJ1-4,-,TRBV7-8,CASSLDVRPNEKLFF,TGTGCCAGCAGCTTAGATGTCAGACCTAATGAAAAACTGTTTTTT
few,TRBJ2-7,-,TRBV29-1,CSVESVQSYEQYF,TGCAGCGTTGAATCGGTTCAGAGTTACGAGCAGTACTTC
-,TRBJ1-1,-,TRBV3-1,CASSPVLLTEAFF,TGTGCCAGCAGCCCTGTTCTATTAACTGAAGCTTTCTTT
-,TRBJ2-5,TRBD1,TRBV20-1,CSAGLDRGETQYF,TGCAGTGCTGGCCTTGACAGGGGAGAGACCCAGTACTTC
many,TRBJ2-3,-,TRBV5-6,CASSPTGLFGADTQYF,TGTGCCAGCAGCCCTACAGGTTTGTTTGGCGCAGATACGCAGTATTTT
few,TRBJ2-1,TRBD2,TRBV6-2/TRBV6-3,CASSGGSNNEQFF,TGTGCCAGCAGTGGCGGGAGTAACAATGAGCAGTTCTTC
many,TRBJ2-7,TRBD1,TRBV27,CASSLLGTGSSYEQYF,TGTGCCAGCAGTTTATTAGGGACAGGGAGCTCCTACGAGCAGTACTTC
few,TRBJ1-1,TRBD1,TRBV27,CASNPGQGTNTEAFF,TGTGCCAGCAACCCCGGACAGGGGACGAACACTGAAGCTTTCTTT
few,TRBJ2-1,-,TRBV5-6,CASSRPPSDEQFF,TGTGCCAGCAGCCGACCCCCGTCCGATGAGCAGTTCTTC
many,TRBJ2-7,-,TRBV3-1,CASSQAADYEQYF,TGTGCCAGCAGCCAAGCAGCAGATTACGAGCAGTACTTC
few,TRBJ2-7,TRBD2,TRBV7-2,CASSLKLAGPYEQYF,TGTGCCAGCAGCTTAAAACTAGCGGGACCCTACGAGCAGTACTTC
-,TRBJ2-7,TRBD2,TRBV14,CASSPIRPGGPGYEQYF,TGTGCCAGCAGCCCGATAAGGCCGGGAGGGCCAGGGTACGAGCAGTACTTC
-,TRBJ2-7,-,TRBV28,CACLSDSSYEQYF,TGTGCCTGCTTATCTGACAGCTCCTACGAGCAGTACTTC
-,TRBJ2-3,TRBD1,TRBV6-1,CASGLTEIFGTADTDTQYF,TGTGCCAGCGGCCTTACGGAGATTTTTGGGACAGCCGACACAGATACGCAGTATTTT
-,TRBJ1-4,TRBD1,TRBV6-1,CASTRQGSEKLFF,TGTGCCAGCACCCGACAGGGGAGTGAAAAACTGTTTTTT
many,TRBJ1-1,-,TRBV6-1,CASSEVGVEAFF,TGTGCCAGCAGTGAAGTAGGGGTGGAAGCTTTCTTT
-,TRBJ2-7,-,TRBV5-1,CASSFYICSAPRAAAYEQYF,-